This TCR beta chain was captured in a study of T cell repertoires in cytomegalovirus infection. The CDR3 is made up of 16 amino acids. V gave up 3 bases and J gave up 2 bases, with 14 bases separating them. TCRdb re-derived calls from the reads in MiXCR, one entry per CDR3 protein. The table has 650,000 to 900,000 distinct CDR3 sequences, roughly 33% seen once; the top ten hold around 12%. Turning to this clonotype: Its antigen remains unknown.

Source: cultured CD8+ T cells from PBMCs, taken from culture after CMV antigen stimulation. V is TRBV12-3 or TRBV12-4 and J is TRBJ2-1; the D is unclear. The receptor was derived from a human donor in good health (CMV status not recorded). Some clones in this sample may be carry-over from other donors' samples. This chain's CDR3 is CASSLAGRATYNEQFF. In DNA form, the CDR3 reads TGTGCCAGCAGTTTGGCAGGCCGAGCGACCTACAATGAGCAGTTCTTC.